This T cell receptor beta chain derives from a study of blood T cell repertoires in COVID-19. Across the whole study: The United States, Italy and Spain provided the acute and convalescent COVID-19 samples.

As originally analysed: For nucleated cells, counts were estimated from reference gene primer amplification. Data came from immunoSEQ multiplex PCR; TCRdb stores just in-frame clones and leaves some out. V, J and clone size are taken as reported in that table, and D and trimming were inferred from the DNA itself. The repertoire holds around 310,000 clones, with approximately 89% as singletons. Per germline, CDR1 KGHDR and CDR2 SFDVKD. The CDR3 consists of 14 residues. V was clipped by 8 bases and J by 7 bases; unmatched bases: 6. Cohort placement rested on clinical history that participants reported themselves. Recovered status in Cohort 3 required two negative PCRs, clearance, or symptom resolution.

The material sequenced was PBMCs or T cells enriched from blood (not recorded which). The chain combines TRBV24-1 with TRBJ2-3, with TRBD1 matching over 12 bases. The sequence came from a woman under 40 who had recovered from COVID-19. The CDR3 sequence: CATTLGQGANTQYF. In nucleotides, the CDR3 is TGTGCCACCACTTTGGGACAGGGGGCGAATACGCAGTATTTT.